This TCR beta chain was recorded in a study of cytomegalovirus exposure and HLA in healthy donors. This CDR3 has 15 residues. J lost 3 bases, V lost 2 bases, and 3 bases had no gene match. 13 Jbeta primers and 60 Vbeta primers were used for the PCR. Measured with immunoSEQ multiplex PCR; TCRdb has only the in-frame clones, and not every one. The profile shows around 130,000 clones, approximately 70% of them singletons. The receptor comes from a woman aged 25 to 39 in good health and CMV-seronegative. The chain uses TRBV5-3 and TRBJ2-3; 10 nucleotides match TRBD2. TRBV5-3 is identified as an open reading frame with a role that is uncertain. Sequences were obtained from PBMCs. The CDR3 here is CARSFTSGATDTQYF. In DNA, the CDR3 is TGTGCCAGAAGCTTCACTAGCGGGGCTACAGATACGCAGTATTTT.